The 19 T cell receptor beta chains below were found in one sample sequenced in a study of read filtering for tumor transcriptome and immune sequencing. From roughly 390 ng of RNA, a library with molecular barcoded alpha/delta and beta/gamma adaptors was made. TCRdb reprocessed the reads with MiXCR, giving one entry per CDR3 protein. The sample lists 35,000 to 40,000 distinct CDR3 sequences, roughly 15% occurring once. Specimen: a population of CD138-negative cells sorted from bone marrow. These TCRs come from a donor aged 40 or over with multiple myeloma.

The table lists this clonotype with many counts. The chain recombines TRBV10-1 with TRBJ2-2; no clear D gene. The CDR3 totals 13 residues. Germline values: CDR1 WNHNN, CDR2 SYGVQD (reference sequence). Trimming took 4 bases from V and 6 from J, leaving 9 bases between them. The CDR3 sequence: CASSVAISGELFF. CDR3 in DNA: TGCGCCAGCAGTGTGGCTATTTCCGGGGAGCTGTTTTTT.

Many counts were recorded for this clonotype. This chain links TRBV7-9 with TRBJ1-6; weak D call: TRBD1 (5 bases). Per the germline V gene, CDR1 is SEHNR and CDR2 is FQNEAQ (reference sequence). V was shortened by 2 bases and J by 10 bases, with 9 bases between the two germline ends. The CDR3 has 13 amino acids. The CDR3: CASSLSGTSPLHF. The CDR3 DNA sequence: TGTGCCAGCAGCTTATCAGGGACCTCACCCCTCCACTTT.

In its sample, this clonotype was seen many times. The chain uses TRBV25-1 and TRBJ1-5, with D possibly TRBD1 on 5 matching bases. V was trimmed by 2 bases and J by 3 bases, leaving 17 bases between them. Germline V CDR1 and CDR2: MGHDK, SYGVNS. The CDR3 totals 17 residues. This CDR3 is CASSEHSSSTDNQPQHF. DNA of the CDR3: TGTGCCAGCAGTGAACACAGCTCCTCGACAGACAATCAGCCCCAGCATTTT. Variable domain in full (rest from reference TRBV25-1 and TRBJ1-5): EADIYQTPRYLVIGTGKKITLECSQTMGHDKMYWYQQDPGMELHLIHYSYGVNSTEKGDLSSESTVSRIRTEHFPLTLESARPSHTSQYLCASSEHSSSTDNQPQHFGDGTRLSIL.

By frequency in the sample, this clonotype is medium-sized. This chain links TRBV7-9 with TRBJ1-4; TRBD1 matches 10 bases. The germline CDR1 and CDR2 sequences are SEHNR and FQNEAQ (reference sequence). The CDR3 sequence is 14 residues long. Unmatched junction bases numbered 3, after V lost 3 bases and J lost 8 bases. The CDR3 region is CASSFGTGVEKLFF. In DNA form, the CDR3 reads TGTGCCAGCAGCTTTGGGACAGGGGTCGAAAAACTGTTTTTT.

This clonotype appeared many times. The chain couples TRBV20-1 to TRBJ1-5; possibly TRBD1 for D (6 bases). Trimming stripped 6 bases from V and 2 bases from J, with 14 bases between. The CDR3 consists of 14 residues. Germline CDR1 and CDR2: DFQATT and SNEGSKA (reference sequence). The CDR3 spells CSAQQGVRNQPQHF. DNA of the CDR3: TGCAGTGCCCAACAGGGCGTACGCAATCAGCCCCAGCATTTT.

Only a few counts were recorded for this clonotype. The V gene is TRBV5-5, the J gene TRBJ2-2, with D possibly being TRBD1 (5 bases). This CDR3 contains 15 residues. The ends were cut back, 4 bases at V and 2 bases at J, with 12 bases in the middle. Germline CDR1 SGHKS, CDR2 YYEKEE (reference sequence). The CDR3 DNA is TGTGCCAGCAGCGCGACAGTGAGTAACACCGGGGAGCTGTTTTTT. It is translated as CASSATVSNTGELFF.

The genes are TRBV9 and TRBJ2-3, with 10 bases that match TRBD1. The CDR3 contains 19 residues. CDR1 is SGDLS and CDR2 is YYNGEE in the germline V gene. With V trimmed by 0 bases and J by 4 bases, 14 bases remained unmatched. CDR3 coding DNA: TGTGCCAGCAGCGTAGGGGGACAGGGGTGGAGCCCTTCAGCAGATACGCAGTATTTT. Translated, it gives CASSVGGQGWSPSADTQYF. The variable domain in full, completed from reference TRBV9 and TRBJ2-3, reads DSGVTQTPKHLITATGQRVTLRCSPRSGDLSVYWYQQSLDQGLQFLIQYYNGEERAKGNILERFSAQQFPDLHSELNLSSLELGDSALYFCASSVGGQGWSPSADTQYFGPGTRLTVL.

This clonotype has ten or more counts. This chain joins TRBV28 and TRBJ1-5; no clear D. Germline V CDR1 and CDR2: MDHEN, SYDVKM. V lost 6 bases to trimming and J lost 9 bases, with 18 bases between them. The CDR3 consists of 14 residues. The CDR3 DNA sequence: TGTGCCAGCAGCCTAGTAGGGCAGTGGATGCCCCAGCATTTT. It specifies CASSLVGQWMPQHF.

Comments on this clonotype: This could be a read error, since a much larger clone is one nucleotide away. The chain has TRBV6-6 and TRBJ1-1; TRBD1 agrees at 8 bases. The germline gives CDR1 MNHNY, CDR2 SVGAGI (reference sequence). V lost 5 bases, J lost 6 bases, and 11 bases stayed unmatched. The CDR3 runs 15 residues. CDR3 sequence reads: CASSPGGRSLAEAFF. DNA for the CDR3: TGTGCCAGCAGTCCAGGGGGCCGGTCACTCGCTGAAGCTTTCTTT.

The CDR3 coding sequence is TGTGCCAGCAGCCCGCTGGGTGAAGAGGCACTGTACCAAGAGACCCAGTACTTC. Translation: CASSPLGEEALYQETQYF. The rearrangement joins TRBV7-9 to TRBJ2-5; no clear D gene. Germline V gene sequence: CDR1 SEHNR, CDR2 FQNEAQ (reference sequence). V was shortened by 5 bases and J by 0 bases, with 22 bases between the two germline ends. CDR3 length: 18 residues.

This clonotype was found many times. The rearrangement uses TRBV29-1 and TRBJ2-1; D is perhaps TRBD2 (5 bases). The CDR3 runs 11 residues. Germline lookup yields CDR1 SQVTM and CDR2 ANQGSEA. The V end lost 6 bases, the J end lost 6 bases, and 9 bases lay between the germline ends. The CDR3 spells CSVELVNEQFF. CDR3 DNA: TGCAGCGTAGAACTAGTCAATGAGCAGTTCTTC.

This clonotype appeared many times. The chain recombines TRBV29-1 with TRBJ2-1, with D unclear. Germline lookup yields CDR1 SQVTM and CDR2 ANQGSEA. V was shortened by 7 bases and J by 3 bases, with 10 bases between the two germline ends. The CDR3 runs 12 residues. The CDR3 DNA sequence: TGCAGCGGTGGGGATATCTACAATGAGCAGTTCTTC. It codes for CSGGDIYNEQFF.

The chain combines TRBV5-8 with TRBJ2-7, with D tentatively TRBD1 (5 bases). From germline, CDR1 is SGHTS and CDR2 YDEGEE. Trimming removed 4 bases at V and 1 base at J, with 15 bases between. The CDR3 totals 15 residues. CDR3 loop: CASSTDTYFSYEQYF. CDR3 in DNA: TGTGCCAGCAGCACGGACACATACTTTTCCTACGAGCAGTACTTC. Full variable domain (remainder filled in from reference TRBV5-8 and TRBJ2-7): EAGVTQSPTHLIKTRGQQATLRCSPISGHTSVYWYQQALGLGLQFLLWYDEGEERNRGNFPPRFSGRQFPNYSSELNVNALELEDSALYLCASSTDTYFSYEQYFGPGTRLTVT.

This clonotype is categorized as medium-sized. The rearrangement uses TRBV5-1 and TRBJ2-1, with 11 bases fitting TRBD1. The CDR3 totals 14 residues. Looked up from germline, CDR1 is SGHRS and CDR2 is YFSETQ. With V trimmed by 3 bases and J by 9 bases, 5 bases remained unmatched. The CDR3 DNA is TGCGCCAGCAGCTCCGGACAGGGGGCAAGTGAGCAGTTCTTC. Amino acids: CASSSGQGASEQFF.

The chain combines TRBV6-1 with TRBJ2-1; 7 nucleotides match TRBD2. The CDR3 contains 17 residues. Losses at the gene ends were 10 bases for V and 4 bases for J; bases not matched to a gene: 19. Germline-derived CDR1 and CDR2 are MNHNS and SASEGT. The CDR3 region is CAIIEAFVLAVYNEQFF. In DNA form, the CDR3 reads TGTGCCATCATTGAAGCATTCGTGCTAGCGGTGTACAATGAGCAGTTCTTC.

Of note for this clonotype: This may arise from a read error, as a much more abundant clone is one base away. The chain is built from TRBV28 and TRBJ2-5; 8 nucleotides align to TRBD1. CDR1 and CDR2 (germline): MDHEN, SYDVKM. The CDR3 sequence is 16 residues long. The CDR3 here is CASSLLTGGYQGTQYF. The CDR3 DNA follows: TGTGCCAGCAGTTTACTTACAGGGGGTTACCAAGGGACCCAGTACTTC. Full variable domain (outside the CDR3, taken from reference TRBV28 and TRBJ2-5): DVKVTQSSRYLVKRTGEKVFLECVQDMDHENMFWYRQDPGLGLRLIYFSYDVKMKEKGDIPEGYSVSREKKERFSLILESASTNQTSMYLCASSLLTGGYQGTQYFGPGTRLLVL.

Only a few counts were recorded for this clonotype. V gene TRBV4-3 combines with J gene TRBJ2-6; D unresolved. The CDR3 runs to 18 residues. Looked up from germline, CDR1 is LGHNA and CDR2 is YSLEER. V was cut by 0 bases and J by 1 base, with 13 bases left in between. The CDR3, as DNA: TGCGCCAGCAGCCAAGATACGCCGACGTGGTCTGGGGCCAACGTCCTGACTTTC. It translates to CASSQDTPTWSGANVLTF.

This clonotype was observed at least ten times. The CDR3 loop reads CASSLREGEETQYF. The CDR3 coding sequence is TGTGCCAGCAGCTTACGGGAGGGCGAAGAGACCCAGTACTTC. This chain links TRBV5-4 with TRBJ2-5; 8 bases are a match to TRBD2. V lost 2 bases and J lost 3; bases outside the gene matches: 3. The germline V gene has CDR1 SGHNT and CDR2 YYREEE (reference sequence). This CDR3 comprises 14 residues.

In its sample, this clonotype was seen a few times. The chain carries TRBV19 and TRBJ1-2; D is uncertain. The V end was cut by 5 bases, the J end by 0 bases, with 13 bases between. The CDR3 is made up of 15 amino acids. Germline CDR1 reads LNHDA; CDR2 reads SQIVND (reference sequence). The CDR3 nucleotides are TGTGCCAGTAGTGGTGAGACGTCAGCTAACTATGGCTACACCTTC. Translating it yields CASSGETSANYGYTF.